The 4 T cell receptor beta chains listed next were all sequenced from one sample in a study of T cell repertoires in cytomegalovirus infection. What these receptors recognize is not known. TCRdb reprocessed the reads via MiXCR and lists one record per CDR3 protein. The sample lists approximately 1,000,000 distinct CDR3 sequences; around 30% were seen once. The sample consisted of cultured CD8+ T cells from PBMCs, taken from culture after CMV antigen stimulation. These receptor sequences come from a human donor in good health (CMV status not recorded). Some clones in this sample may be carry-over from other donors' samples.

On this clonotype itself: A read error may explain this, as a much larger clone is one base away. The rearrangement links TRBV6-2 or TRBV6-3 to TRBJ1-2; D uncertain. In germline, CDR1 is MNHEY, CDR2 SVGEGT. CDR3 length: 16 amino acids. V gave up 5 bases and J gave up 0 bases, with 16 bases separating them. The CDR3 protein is CASSVTVYETNYGYTF. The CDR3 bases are TGTGCCAGCAGTGTCACAGTTTATGAAACTAACTATGGCTACACCTTC.

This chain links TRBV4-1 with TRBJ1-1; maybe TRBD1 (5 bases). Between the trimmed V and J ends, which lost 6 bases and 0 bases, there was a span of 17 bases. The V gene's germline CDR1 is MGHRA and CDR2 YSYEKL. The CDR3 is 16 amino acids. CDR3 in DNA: TGCGCCAGCAGATGGGGCCAAGGTTTCCTGAACACTGAAGCTTTCTTT. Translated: CASRWGQGFLNTEAFF.

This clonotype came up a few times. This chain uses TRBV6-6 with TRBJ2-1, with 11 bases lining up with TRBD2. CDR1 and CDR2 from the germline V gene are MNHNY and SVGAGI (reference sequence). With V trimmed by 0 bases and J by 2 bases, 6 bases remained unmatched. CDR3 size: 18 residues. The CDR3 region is CASSYSNPTSGAYNEQFF. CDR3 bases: TGTGCCAGCAGTTACTCGAACCCGACTAGCGGGGCCTACAATGAGCAGTTCTTC.

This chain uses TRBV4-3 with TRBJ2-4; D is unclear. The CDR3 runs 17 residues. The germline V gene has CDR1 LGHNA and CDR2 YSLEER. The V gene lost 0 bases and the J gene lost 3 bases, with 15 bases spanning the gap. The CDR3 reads CASSQDLASDDKNIQYF. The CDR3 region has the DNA TGCGCCAGCAGCCAAGATCTTGCGTCGGACGACAAAAACATTCAGTACTTC.